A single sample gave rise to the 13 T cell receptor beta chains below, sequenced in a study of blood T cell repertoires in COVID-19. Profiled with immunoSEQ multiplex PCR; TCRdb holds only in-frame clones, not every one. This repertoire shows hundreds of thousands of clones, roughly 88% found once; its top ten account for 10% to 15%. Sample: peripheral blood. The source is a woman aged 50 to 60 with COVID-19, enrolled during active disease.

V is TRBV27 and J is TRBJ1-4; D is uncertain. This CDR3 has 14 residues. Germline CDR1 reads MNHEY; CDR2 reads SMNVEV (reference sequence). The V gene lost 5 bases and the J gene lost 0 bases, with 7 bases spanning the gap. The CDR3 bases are TGTGCCAGCAGTGGTCGGTCAACTAATGAAAAACTGTTTTTT. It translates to CASSGRSTNEKLFF.

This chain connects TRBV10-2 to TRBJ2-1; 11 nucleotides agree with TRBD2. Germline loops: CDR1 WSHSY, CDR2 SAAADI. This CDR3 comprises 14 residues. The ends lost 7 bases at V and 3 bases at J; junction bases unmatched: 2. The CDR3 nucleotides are TGCGCCAGCAAACTAGCGGGGGACTACAATGAGCAGTTCTTC. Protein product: CASKLAGDYNEQFF.

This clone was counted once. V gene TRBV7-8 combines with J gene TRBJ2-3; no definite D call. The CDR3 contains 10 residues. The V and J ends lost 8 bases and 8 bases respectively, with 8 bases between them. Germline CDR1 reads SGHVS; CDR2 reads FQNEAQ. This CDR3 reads CASGPGTQYF. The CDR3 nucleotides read TGTGCCAGCGGCCCGGGTACGCAGTATTTT. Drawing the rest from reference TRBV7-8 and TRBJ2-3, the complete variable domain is GAGVSQSPRYKVAKRGQDVALRCDPISGHVSLFWYQQALGQGPEFLTYFQNEAQLDKSGLPSDRFFAERPEGSVSTLKIQRTQQEDSAVYLCASGPGTQYFGPGTRLTVL.

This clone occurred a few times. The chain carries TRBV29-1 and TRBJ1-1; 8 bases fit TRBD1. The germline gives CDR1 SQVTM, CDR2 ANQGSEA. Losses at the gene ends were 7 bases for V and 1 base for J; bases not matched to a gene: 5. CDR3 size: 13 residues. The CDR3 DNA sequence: TGCAGCGCTACAACAGGGGGGAACACTGAAGCTTTCTTT. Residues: CSATTGGNTEAFF.

The CDR3 region has the DNA TGCGCCAGCCCCTCAATCGGAACGGGACAGGGCCGTTGCGAGCAGTACTTC. Translating it yields CASPSIGTGQGRCEQYF. The rearrangement uses TRBV23-1 and TRBJ2-7, with TRBD1 matching over 9 bases. TRBV23-1 is noted as an ORF with a role that remains uncertain. CDR3 length equals 17 residues. Trimming removed 8 bases from V and 6 bases from J; junction bases left unmatched: 20.

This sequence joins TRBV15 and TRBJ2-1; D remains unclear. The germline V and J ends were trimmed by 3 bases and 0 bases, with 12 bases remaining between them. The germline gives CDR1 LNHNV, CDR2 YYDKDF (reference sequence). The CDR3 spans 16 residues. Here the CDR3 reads CATSRSRSSSYNEQFF. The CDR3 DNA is TGTGCCACCAGCAGGTCCCGTTCTTCCTCCTACAATGAGCAGTTCTTC.

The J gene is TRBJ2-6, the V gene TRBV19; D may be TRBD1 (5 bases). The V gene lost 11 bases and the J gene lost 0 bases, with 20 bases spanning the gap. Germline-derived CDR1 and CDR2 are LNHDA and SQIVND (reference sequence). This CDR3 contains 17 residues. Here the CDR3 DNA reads TGTGCCGCCTCCCTCCGTTCAGGGATCTCTGGGGCCAACGTCCTGACTTTC. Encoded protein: CAASLRSGISGANVLTF.

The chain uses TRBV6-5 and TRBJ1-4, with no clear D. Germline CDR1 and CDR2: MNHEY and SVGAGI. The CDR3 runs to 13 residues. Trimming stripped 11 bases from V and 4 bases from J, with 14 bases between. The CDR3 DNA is TGTGCCTCGAGGCCCCCGGGTAATGAAAAACTGTTTTTT. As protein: CASRPPGNEKLFF.

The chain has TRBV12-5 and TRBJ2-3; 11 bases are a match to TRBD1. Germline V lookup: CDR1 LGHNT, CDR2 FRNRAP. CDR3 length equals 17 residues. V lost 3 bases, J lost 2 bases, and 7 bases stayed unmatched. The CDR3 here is CASGFQDRGLNTDTQYF. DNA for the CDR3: TGTGCTAGTGGTTTCCAGGACAGGGGGCTAAACACAGATACGCAGTATTTT.

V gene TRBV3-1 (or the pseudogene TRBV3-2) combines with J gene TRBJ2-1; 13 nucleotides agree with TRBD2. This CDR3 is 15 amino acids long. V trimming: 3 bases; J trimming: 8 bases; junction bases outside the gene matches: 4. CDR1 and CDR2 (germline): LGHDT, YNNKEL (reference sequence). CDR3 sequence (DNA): TGTGCCAGCAGCCATGGGACTAGCGGGATAGATGAGCAGTTCTTC. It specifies CASSHGTSGIDEQFF.

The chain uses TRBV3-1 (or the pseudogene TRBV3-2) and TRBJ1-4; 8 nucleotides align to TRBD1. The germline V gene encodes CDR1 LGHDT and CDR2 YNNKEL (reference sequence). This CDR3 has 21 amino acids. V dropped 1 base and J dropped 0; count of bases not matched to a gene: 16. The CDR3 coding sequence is TGTGCCAGCAGCCAAGCGGACAGGGACCGATATATCCTCGCAACTAATGAAAAACTGTTTTTT. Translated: CASSQADRDRYILATNEKLFF.

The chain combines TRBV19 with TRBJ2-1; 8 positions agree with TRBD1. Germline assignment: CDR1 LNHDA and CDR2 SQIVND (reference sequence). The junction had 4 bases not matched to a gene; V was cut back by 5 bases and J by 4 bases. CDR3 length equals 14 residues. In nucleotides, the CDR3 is TGTGCCAGTAGTCGGGACAGGAGATACAATGAGCAGTTCTTC. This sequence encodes CASSRDRRYNEQFF.

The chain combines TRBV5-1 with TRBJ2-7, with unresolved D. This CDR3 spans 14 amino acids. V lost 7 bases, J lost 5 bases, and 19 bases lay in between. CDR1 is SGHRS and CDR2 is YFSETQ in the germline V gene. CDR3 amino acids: CASCVGPSLNEQYF. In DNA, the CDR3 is TGCGCCAGCTGTGTCGGTCCCTCTCTCAACGAGCAGTACTTC.